The source of this T cell receptor (beta chain) is a study of cytomegalovirus exposure and HLA in healthy donors. Study-wide points: In vitro work confirmed that three CMV-associated chains recognize CMV antigens. Many donors shared some public TCRs, even though most TCR sequences were rare. Accounts indicate the classifier identified cytomegalovirus status with strong specificity and sensitivity.

The approximately 120-subject validation cohort, separate from the approximately 670-subject first cohort, included the donors. Points on this clone: The antigen is unknown.

Clones were read by immunoSEQ multiplex PCR, and TCRdb kept only the in-frame ones, dropping some. The data show 150,000 to 200,000 clones, around 86% seen once. The germline gives CDR1 MNHEY, CDR2 SMNVEV (reference sequence). CDR3 length: 13 residues. Trimming left V 3 bases short and J 2 bases short, with 7 bases between. The sequenced sample consisted of PBMCs. The TCR originated in a man aged 18 to 29 in good health and CMV-seropositive. This chain joins TRBV27 and TRBJ1-2, with a weak D call TRBD1 (6 bases). The CDR3 here is CASSFRGNYGYTF. The CDR3 DNA reads TGTGCCAGCAGTTTTAGGGGGAACTATGGCTACACCTTC.